These 18 T cell receptor beta chains were sequenced from one sample in a study of blood T cell repertoires in COVID-19. Only in-frame clones appear in the TCRdb table, and some are missing; sequencing was by immunoSEQ multiplex PCR. The sample carries about 16,000 clones, about three quarters recorded once. The sequenced sample was peripheral blood. The receptors originated from a man in his sixties with acute or convalescent COVID-19.

The rearrangement uses TRBV27 and TRBJ1-4; 11 bases map to TRBD1. Germline trimming cut 8 bases from V and 8 bases from J; bases unmatched to any gene: 10. CDR3 length equals 15 residues. In germline, CDR1 is MNHEY, CDR2 SMNVEV (reference sequence). The chain's CDR3 is CASSARTGGYEKLFF. The DNA of the CDR3 is TGTGCCAGCTCCGCAAGGACAGGGGGCTACGAAAAACTGTTTTTT. Looking up the rest from reference TRBV27 and TRBJ1-4 gives the full variable domain: EAQVTQNPRYLITVTGKKLTVTCSQNMNHEYMSWYRQDPGLGLRQIYYSMNVEVTDKGDVPEGYKVSRKEKRNFPLILESPSPNQTSLYFCASSARTGGYEKLFFGSGTQLSVL.

The rearrangement links TRBV18 to TRBJ2-7; TRBD2 might be the D (5 bases). V gave up 6 bases and J gave up 0 bases, with 18 bases separating them. CDR1 is KGHSH, CDR2 LQKENI, per germline. This CDR3 region has 16 residues. CDR3 sequence (DNA): TGTGCCAGCTCCCTTATTTTACTAGTAGGCTCCTACGAGCAGTACTTC. This codes for CASSLILLVGSYEQYF.

This rearrangement joins TRBV21-1 to TRBJ2-5; TRBD2 reflects the table's D call only, with no check against the DNA. TRBV21-1 is deemed a pseudogene. The CDR3 length is 16 residues. CDR3 protein: CASSKWEGITQETQYF. CDR3 coding DNA: TGTGCCAGCAGCAAGTGGGAGGGAATAACACAAGAGACCCAGTACTTC.

The rearrangement links TRBV11-2 to TRBJ2-7; TRBD1 is a possible D gene (5 bases). The length of the CDR3 is 15 residues. V was clipped by 5 bases and J by 2 bases, with 16 bases between them. Germline lookup yields CDR1 SGHAT and CDR2 FQNNGV. CDR3 region: CASSLPDRFTYEQYF. The CDR3 DNA follows: TGTGCCAGCAGCCTACCAGACAGATTTACCTACGAGCAGTACTTC.

The V gene is TRBV12-5, the J gene TRBJ1-6, with TRBD1 as a possible D gene (6 bases). The CDR3 sequence is 21 residues long. In germline, CDR1 is LGHNT, CDR2 FRNRAP. Trimming removed 1 base at V and 1 base at J, with 23 bases between. In nucleotides, the CDR3 is TGTGCTAGTGGTTTGGCAACAAGGGGGTTCGGAACGGGATCCTATAATTCACCCCTCCACTTT. Its translation: CASGLATRGFGTGSYNSPLHF.

V usage is TRBV23-1 and J usage is TRBJ2-5; perhaps TRBD2 as D (6 bases). TRBV23-1 is an ORF for which the function is uncertain. The CDR3 is 18 amino acids. V was trimmed by 2 bases and J by 0 bases, leaving 19 bases between them. The CDR3 DNA reads as TGCGCCAGCAGTCAACCCCCCGCGGAGGGCGAGTACCAAGAGACCCAGTACTTC. It encodes CASSQPPAEGEYQETQYF.

This chain links TRBV18 with TRBJ2-3; D gene uncertain. V lost 6 bases and J lost 2, with 9 bases in between. This CDR3 region has 13 residues. Germline V gives CDR1 KGHSH, CDR2 LQKENI. In DNA, the CDR3 is TGTGCCAGCTCCTCGGTAGCCACAGATACGCAGTATTTT. It specifies CASSSVATDTQYF.

The chain has TRBV10-3 and TRBJ2-5; possible D gene TRBD2, 5 bases. The CDR3 is 15 amino acids. Trimming cost V 0 bases and J 3 bases, with 11 bases left between them. Germline loops: CDR1 ENHRY, CDR2 SYGVKD. The CDR3 sequence: CAISESGEKKETQYF. CDR3 in DNA: TGTGCCATCAGTGAGTCGGGAGAGAAGAAAGAGACCCAGTACTTC.

Comment on this clone: Mismatch with germline at one junction end may stem from a read error. The rearrangement joins TRBV12-5 to TRBJ1-1, with a tentative D call TRBD1 (6 bases). Germline lookup yields CDR1 LGHNT and CDR2 FRNRAP. The CDR3 covers 11 residues. CDR3 nucleotide sequence: TGTGCTAGTGGTTTGGGGCCCAGGACAGCTTTT. Its translation is CASGLGPRTAF. Filled out from reference TRBV12-5 and TRBJ1-1, the complete variable domain reads DARVTQTPRHKVTEMGQEVTMRCQPILGHNTVFWYRQTMMQGLELLAYFRNRAPLDDSGMPKDRFSAEMPDATLATLKIQPSEPRDSAVYFCASGLGPRTAFGQGTRLTVV.

The genes are TRBV11-2 and TRBJ1-4; 7 bases are a match to TRBD1. The CDR3 covers 16 residues. Germline V gives CDR1 SGHAT, CDR2 FQNNGV. Germline trimming cut 5 bases from V and 6 bases from J; bases unmatched to any gene: 12. CDR3: CASSSIGRGRDEKLFF. CDR3 nucleotides: TGTGCCAGCAGCAGTATCGGTAGGGGGCGCGATGAAAAACTGTTTTTT. Variable domain in full (rest from reference TRBV11-2 and TRBJ1-4): EAGVAQSPRYKIIEKRQSVAFWCNPISGHATLYWYQQILGQGPKLLIQFQNNGVVDDSQLPKDRFSAERLKGVDSTLKIQPAKLEDSAVYLCASSSIGRGRDEKLFFGSGTQLSVL.

The chain uses TRBV30 and TRBJ1-5, with TRBD1 identical over 7 bases. Trimming took 5 bases from V and 2 from J; bases not matched to a gene: 6. CDR1 is GTSNPN, CDR2 SVGIG, per germline (reference sequence). This CDR3 has 14 amino acids. CDR3 DNA sequence: TGTGCCTGGTCTGACAGGGCGCGCAATCAGCCCCAGCATTTT. Its protein is CAWSDRARNQPQHF.

The V and J genes are TRBV28 and TRBJ1-2; D might be TRBD1 (6 bases). Germline CDR1 is MDHEN and CDR2 is SYDVKM. This CDR3 contains 13 residues. V dropped 11 bases and J dropped 1 base, with 14 bases sitting between them. The CDR3 DNA reads as TGTGCCTGGGGGGGCAGGTTTAACTATGGCTACACCTTC. It translates to CAWGGRFNYGYTF.

V and J are TRBV5-1 and TRBJ1-6; 7 positions match TRBD1. The CDR3 length is 16 residues. Germline-derived CDR1 and CDR2 are SGHRS and YFSETQ. V was clipped by 4 bases and J by 5 bases; unmatched bases: 9. The DNA of the CDR3 is TGCGCCAGCAGCCTACTAAGTGGGACAGATAATTCACCCCTCCACTTT. Amino acid sequence: CASSLLSGTDNSPLHF.

V gene TRBV10-3 combines with J gene TRBJ2-3; 9 nucleotides line up with TRBD2. The V and J ends lost 4 bases and 3 bases, in that order; junction bases with no gene match: 5. The length of the CDR3 is 15 residues. Per germline, CDR1 ENHRY and CDR2 SYGVKD. Here the CDR3 DNA reads TGTGCCATCAGTGTAGCGGGGGCCGGGACAGATACGCAGTATTTT. This gives the protein CAISVAGAGTDTQYF.

The chain employs TRBV15 and TRBJ1-2; 9 positions match TRBD1. With V trimmed by 4 bases and J by 8 bases, 8 bases remained unmatched. Germline V gene data show CDR1 as LNHNV and CDR2 as YYDKDF (reference sequence). The length of the CDR3 is 14 residues. For the CDR3, the DNA is TGTGCCACCAGCACGGGACAGGGCAGGTACGGCTACACCTTC. Its translation is CATSTGQGRYGYTF.

V and J are TRBV5-1 and TRBJ2-3; 7 bases agree with TRBD1. From germline, CDR1 is SGHRS and CDR2 YFSETQ. V shed 0 bases and J 4 bases; nucleotides not matched to a gene: 2. The CDR3 has 14 amino acids. The CDR3 region is CASSLGQGADTQYF. In nucleotides, the CDR3 is TGCGCCAGCAGCTTGGGACAGGGCGCAGATACGCAGTATTTT.

Here the CDR3 DNA reads TGCAGTGTGGGTGGGCTCGAAAAACTGTTTTTT. This gives the protein CSVGGLEKLFF. The chain uses TRBV20-1 and TRBJ1-4; D remains ambiguous. CDR1 and CDR2 from the germline V gene are DFQATT and SNEGSKA (reference sequence). The germline V and J ends were trimmed by 7 bases and 8 bases, with 11 bases remaining between them. This CDR3 has 11 amino acids.

J is TRBJ2-7 and V is TRBV9; D gene uncertain. There are 9 residues in the CDR3. V was pared by 9 bases and J by 4 bases, with 5 bases between. CDR1 SGDLS and CDR2 YYNGEE come from the germline V gene. The CDR3 reads CAMTYEQYF. The CDR3 coding sequence is TGTGCCATGACATACGAGCAGTACTTC.